These T cell receptor beta chains were read from a single sample in a study of early T cells in non-severe SARS-CoV-2 infection. TCRdb redid the calling of the 5' RACE reads with MiXCR, one entry per CDR3 protein. This sample has 70,000 to 90,000 distinct CDR3 sequences, with less than 11% found just once. Material: whole blood, obtained at baseline. The source of these receptors is an adult who was a healthcare worker with PCR-confirmed SARS-CoV-2 infection or an uninfected control (not recorded which). Each CDR3 is given with its conserved first and last residue. D genes are given only for firm matches. Clone size is shown for a subset of rows, as once, few, many or a class of expanded clone.

>TRBD2|TRBV10-3|TRBJ2-3|few
TGTGCCATCAGTGTAGCGGGGGACACAGATACGCAGTATTTT
CAISVAGDTDTQYF
>-|TRBV7-9|TRBJ2-1|-
TGTGCCAGCAGTCCGCTTGGCCGGGAGAATGAGCAGTTCTTC
CASSPLGRENEQFF
>-|TRBV27|TRBJ2-3|-
TGTGCCAGCAGAAGGGCCACAGATACGCAGTATTTT
CASRRATDTQYF
>TRBD2|TRBV5-1|TRBJ2-1|-
TGCGCCAGCAGCCCAGGACTAGCGCAATACAATGAGCAGTTCTTC
CASSPGLAQYNEQFF
>-|TRBV7-2|TRBJ2-1|many
TGTGCCAGCAGCTTAGGGCCCCAGAACAATGAGCAGTTCTTC
CASSLGPQNNEQFF
>-|TRBV6-1|TRBJ1-5|-
TGTGCCAGCAGTGAAGGCTGGAGCAATCAGCCCCAGCATTTT
CASSEGWSNQPQHF
>-|TRBV7-9|TRBJ2-5|-
TGTGCCAGCAGCCGGGGCAACAGGCAACAAGAGACCCAGTACTTC
CASSRGNRQQETQYF
>-|TRBV6-5|TRBJ1-1|few
TGTGCCAGCTCAGGGCCTCTCACTGAAGCTTTCTTT
CASSGPLTEAFF
>-|TRBV5-4|TRBJ2-2|-
TGTGCCAGCAGCCAGTCGACAGGGAGGACCGGGGAGCTGTTTTTT
CASSQSTGRTGELFF
>TRBD2|TRBV12-3/TRBV12-4|TRBJ2-1|-
TGTGCCAGCAGTCCTACCGGCGGGAGGAGGCAGTTCTTC
CASSPTGGRRQFF
>-|TRBV28|TRBJ2-7|many
TGTGCCAGCAGGAACCTAGGGGACAACCATCACTACGAGCAGTACTTC
CASRNLGDNHHYEQYF
>TRBD1|TRBV6-1|TRBJ1-5|-
TGTGCCACATCTGAGGGGGCTCCGACAGTGAATCAGCCCCAGCATTTT
CATSEGAPTVNQPQHF
>-|TRBV5-4|TRBJ2-3|-
TGTGCCAGCAGCTTGTTGAAGGGACTCACAGATACGCAGTATTTT
CASSLLKGLTDTQYF
>-|TRBV28|TRBJ1-4|-
TGTGCCAGCAGTTACCGGGAAACTGGAGGAAAACTGTTTTTT
CASSYRETGGKLFF
>TRBD2|TRBV11-2|TRBJ2-1|-
TGTGCCAGCAGCCCGGGAGGACGAAATGAGCAGTTCTTC
CASSPGGRNEQFF
>-|TRBV7-9|TRBJ1-6|many
TGTGCCAGCAGCTCAAACCCAGGGACCTGGAGCTCCTATAATTCACCCCTCCACTTT
CASSSNPGTWSSYNSPLHF
>TRBD1|TRBV20-1|TRBJ2-1|many
TGCAGTGCGTCCGTTCCGAGGGGGCAGCGGAATGAGCAGTTCTTC
CSASVPRGQRNEQFF
>TRBD1|TRBV28|TRBJ2-7|few
TGTGCCTGCAATCGCCCGGGACAGGGGGTTAACGAGCAGTACTTC
CACNRPGQGVNEQYF
>TRBD1|TRBV24-1|TRBJ2-7|few
TGTGCCACCAGTGACGGGACAGTACCCTACGAGCAGTACTTC
CATSDGTVPYEQYF
>TRBD2|TRBV5-4|TRBJ2-1|many
TGTGCCAGCAGCCTCAAGACTAGCGGGGGGAATGAGCAGTTCTTC
CASSLKTSGGNEQFF
>-|TRBV7-3|TRBJ2-1|few
TGTGCCAGCAGCCCAAGCCGGGTCGATGAGCAGTTCTTC
CASSPSRVDEQFF
>TRBD2|TRBV6-2/TRBV6-3|TRBJ2-7|-
TGTGCCAGCAGTTACCGGCTAGCGGAGAGCTCCTACGAGCAGTACTTC
CASSYRLAESSYEQYF
>-|TRBV7-8|TRBJ1-2|many
TGTGCCAGCAGCTTAGGGGGCATTTATGGCTACACCTTC
CASSLGGIYGYTF
>-|TRBV11-2|TRBJ1-2|many
TGTGCCAGCAGCCCCTTTACCTCTAACTATGGCTACACCTTC
CASSPFTSNYGYTF
>TRBD2|TRBV7-2|TRBJ2-7|-
TGTGCCAGCAGTTCCGTAGCGGGAGGCCTAGGGTACTTC
CASSSVAGGLGYF
>-|TRBV5-4|TRBJ2-7|-
TGTGCCAGCAGCTTGGACGGTTCCCAAAGGCCCTACGAGCAGTACTTC
CASSLDGSQRPYEQYF
>-|TRBV20-1|TRBJ2-3|few
TGCAGTGCTAGACACCACGGGGGAGCAGAATCAGATACGCAGTATTTT
CSARHHGGAESDTQYF
>-|TRBV18|TRBJ1-5|few
TGTGCCAGCTCACCGGGGGGGAAGGGGAATCAGCCCCAGCATTTT
CASSPGGKGNQPQHF
>-|TRBV18|TRBJ2-5|-
TGTGCCAGCTCACCACTCCCCGGCGAGACCCAGTACTTC
CASSPLPGETQYF
>TRBD2|TRBV12-3/TRBV12-4|TRBJ2-1|many
TGTGCCAGCAAGGCCGGGACTAGCTTCAATGAGCAGTTCTTC
CASKAGTSFNEQFF
>-|TRBV10-1|TRBJ2-1|-
TGCGCCAGCAGTGGGATGCCAAACTACAATGAGCAGTTCTTC
CASSGMPNYNEQFF
>-|TRBV27|TRBJ2-2|-
TGTGCCAGCCGTTCCGCATCGAACACCGGGGAGCTGTTTTTT
CASRSASNTGELFF
>TRBD1|TRBV18|TRBJ1-6|few
TGTGCCAGCTCACCTAACAGACAGGGTTTCGGTTCACCCCTCCACTTT
CASSPNRQGFGSPLHF
>TRBD2|TRBV5-6|TRBJ2-1|-
TGTGCCAGCAGCCCCGCTAGCGGGAGGGGGGGCAATGAGCAGTTCTTC
CASSPASGRGGNEQFF
>TRBD1|TRBV27|TRBJ1-6|many
TGTGCCAGCAGTTCACAGGGGGATGAAGATTCACCCCTCCACTTT
CASSSQGDEDSPLHF
>TRBD2|TRBV27|TRBJ2-7|few
TGTGCCAGCAGTTTATCGGTAGCGGGGAACCACGAGCAGTACTTC
CASSLSVAGNHEQYF
>-|TRBV20-1|TRBJ1-4|many
TGCAGTGCTAGAACCCTTGCGGGGGCAACTAATGAAAAACTGTTTTTT
CSARTLAGATNEKLFF
>-|TRBV12-3/TRBV12-4|TRBJ1-2|-
TGTGCCAGCAGTTTAGGGAGGCCCTATGGCTACACCTTC
CASSLGRPYGYTF
>-|TRBV20-1|TRBJ1-1|many
TGCAGTGCTAGGCCAGGGGCAAACCCGAACACTGAAGCTTTCTTT
CSARPGANPNTEAFF
>-|TRBV28|TRBJ2-6|many
TGTGCCAGCACCCCCTTGAGCCTACGCGGCTTCTCTGGGGCCAACGTCCTGACTTTC
CASTPLSLRGFSGANVLTF